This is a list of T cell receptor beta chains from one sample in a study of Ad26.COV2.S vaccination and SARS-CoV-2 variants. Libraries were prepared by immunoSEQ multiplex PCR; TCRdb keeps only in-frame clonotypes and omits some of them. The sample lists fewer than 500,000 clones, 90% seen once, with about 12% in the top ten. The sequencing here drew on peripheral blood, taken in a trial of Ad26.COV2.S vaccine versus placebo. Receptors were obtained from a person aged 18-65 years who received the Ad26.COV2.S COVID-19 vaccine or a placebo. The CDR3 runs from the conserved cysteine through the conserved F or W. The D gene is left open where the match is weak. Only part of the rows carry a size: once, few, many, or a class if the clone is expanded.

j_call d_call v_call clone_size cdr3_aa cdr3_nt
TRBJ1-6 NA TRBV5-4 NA CASSFPPGEDDSPLHF TGTGCCAGCAGCTTTCCCCCAGGGGAGGATGATTCACCCCTCCACTTT
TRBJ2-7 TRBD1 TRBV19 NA CASSSRTGVYF TGTGCCAGTAGTTCAAGGACAGGGGTGTACTTC
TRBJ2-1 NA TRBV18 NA CASSPRRASYNEQFF TGTGCCAGCTCACCGAGGAGGGCGTCCTACAATGAGCAGTTCTTC
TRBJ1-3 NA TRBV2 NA CASSLQGTGNTIYF TGTGCCAGCAGTCTACAGGGCACTGGAAACACCATATATTTT
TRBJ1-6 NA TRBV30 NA CAWSSGINNSPLHF TGTGCCTGGAGTTCTGGGATTAACAATTCACCCCTCCACTTT
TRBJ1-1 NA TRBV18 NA CASSSRQLLMNTEAFF TGTGCCAGCTCATCTAGACAGCTTCTCATGAACACTGAAGCTTTCTTT
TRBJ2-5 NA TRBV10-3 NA CAISAGPPEETQYF TGTGCCATCAGTGCCGGCCCCCCTGAGGAGACCCAGTACTTC
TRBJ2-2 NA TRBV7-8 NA CASSPHRRVRANTGELFF TGTGCCAGCAGCCCCCATAGGCGGGTACGGGCGAACACCGGGGAGCTGTTTTTT
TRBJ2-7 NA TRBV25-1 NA CASTIGGIGEQYF TGTGCCAGCACTATAGGAGGTATAGGCGAGCAGTACTTC
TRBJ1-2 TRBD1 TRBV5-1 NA CASSSPGQGAAKYNYGYTF TGCGCCAGCAGTTCGCCGGGACAGGGGGCGGCCAAGTACAACTATGGCTACACCTTC
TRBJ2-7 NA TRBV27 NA CASSLNASPRYEQYF TGTGCCAGCAGTTTAAATGCTAGTCCCCGGTACGAGCAGTACTTC
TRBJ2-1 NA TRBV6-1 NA CASSEVYNEQFF TGTGCCAGCAGTGAAGTTTACAATGAGCAGTTCTTC
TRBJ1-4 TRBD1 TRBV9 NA CASSLGQGREKLFF TGTGCCAGCAGCTTAGGACAGGGTAGAGAAAAACTGTTTTTT
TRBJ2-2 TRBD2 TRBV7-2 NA CASSLFSGRFSGELFF TGTGCCAGCAGCTTATTCAGCGGGAGATTCTCCGGGGAGCTGTTTTTT
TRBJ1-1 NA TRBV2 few CASSVGNTEAFF TGTGCCAGCAGTGTGGGTAACACTGAAGCTTTCTTT
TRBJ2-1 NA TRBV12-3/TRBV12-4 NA CASSLQDNEQFF TGTGCCAGCAGTTTGCAAGACAATGAGCAGTTCTTC
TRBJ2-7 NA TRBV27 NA CASSLGLSGYEQYF TGTGCCAGCAGTCTCGGACTCTCTGGGTACGAGCAGTACTTC